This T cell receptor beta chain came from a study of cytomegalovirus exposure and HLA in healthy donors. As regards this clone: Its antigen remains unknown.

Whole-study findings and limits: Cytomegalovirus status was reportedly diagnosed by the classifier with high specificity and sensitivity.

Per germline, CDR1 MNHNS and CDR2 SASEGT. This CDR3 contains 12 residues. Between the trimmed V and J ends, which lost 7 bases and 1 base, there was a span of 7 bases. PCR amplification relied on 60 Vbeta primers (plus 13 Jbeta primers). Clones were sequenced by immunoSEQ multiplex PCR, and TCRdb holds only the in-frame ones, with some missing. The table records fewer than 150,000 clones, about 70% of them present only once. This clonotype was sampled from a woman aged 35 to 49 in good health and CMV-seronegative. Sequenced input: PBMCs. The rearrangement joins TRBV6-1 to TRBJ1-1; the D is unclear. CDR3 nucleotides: TGTGCCAGCATATCCTGGAACACTGAAGCTTTCTTT. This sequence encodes CASISWNTEAFF.